This passage covers 21 T cell receptor beta chains from one sample sequenced in a study of blood T cell repertoires in COVID-19. Libraries were prepared by immunoSEQ multiplex PCR; TCRdb keeps only in-frame clonotypes and omits some of them. The sample contains 150,000 or so clones, around 89% of which appear only once. Sequencing input: peripheral blood. All receptors come from a man aged 55 to 69 with COVID-19, enrolled during active disease.

The chain carries TRBV6-5 and TRBJ2-1; 10 bases agree with TRBD2. The CDR3 runs 16 residues. The J segment lost 6 bases and the V segment lost 4 bases, leaving 9 bases of the junction unmatched. Germline values: CDR1 MNHEY, CDR2 SVGAGI. CDR3 sequence: CASSSTGLAGVNEQFF. The CDR3 DNA reads as TGTGCCAGCAGTTCGACGGGGCTAGCGGGGGTCAATGAGCAGTTCTTC.

The V call is TRBV7-8, the J call TRBJ1-5; D unresolved. The CDR3 consists of 13 residues. V lost 4 bases and J 8 bases, leaving 12 bases between the germline ends. Germline V gives CDR1 SGHVS, CDR2 FQNEAQ. CDR3 bases: TGTGCCAGCAGCTCCCAGACTACCGAGCCCCAGCATTTT. Translation: CASSSQTTEPQHF.

For the CDR3, the DNA is TGTGCCAGCAGCCCGGGACAGCCTAGCTCTGGAAACACCATATATTTT. Translation: CASSPGQPSSGNTIYF. The chain employs TRBV5-4 and TRBJ1-3; TRBD1 aligns across 7 bases. CDR1 is SGHNT, CDR2 YYREEE, per germline (reference sequence). Trimming took 4 bases from V and 0 from J; bases not matched to a gene: 7. The CDR3 loop spans 16 amino acids.

This chain uses TRBV6-5 with TRBJ1-1; D might be TRBD1 (6 bases). The CDR3 extends over 15 amino acids. The V gene lost 3 bases and the J gene lost 2 bases, with 13 bases spanning the gap. Germline lookup yields CDR1 MNHEY and CDR2 SVGAGI. The CDR3 here is CASSYNGGLNTEAFF. CDR3 DNA: TGTGCCAGCAGTTATAACGGGGGGCTTAACACTGAAGCTTTCTTT.

The rearrangement uses TRBV5-1 and TRBJ2-2, with 8 bases aligning to TRBD1. Germline V CDR1 and CDR2: SGHRS, YFSETQ. The CDR3 consists of 16 residues. After removal of 0 bases from V and 4 bases from J, the junction contained 5 bases not matched to a gene. CDR3 nucleotide sequence: TGCGCCAGCAGCTTGGGTCAGGGGGCGATCACCGGGGAGCTGTTTTTT. Its translation: CASSLGQGAITGELFF.

V usage is TRBV18 and J usage is TRBJ1-1, with TRBD1 matching 8 bases. CDR1 KGHSH and CDR2 LQKENI come from the germline V gene. V dropped 3 bases and J dropped 7; count of bases not matched to a gene: 7. CDR3 size: 14 residues. CDR3 nucleotides: TGTGCCAGCTCACCTGGACAGGGTCTGGGTGAAGCTTTCTTT. Translation gives CASSPGQGLGEAFF.

The rearrangement joins TRBV9 to TRBJ1-6, with 10 bases matching TRBD1. The J segment lost 7 bases and the V segment lost 0 bases, leaving 7 bases of the junction unmatched. In germline, CDR1 is SGDLS, CDR2 YYNGEE. The CDR3 extends over 17 amino acids. This CDR3 reads CASSVAGSGQGNSPLHF. As DNA, the CDR3 is TGTGCCAGCAGCGTAGCAGGTTCGGGACAGGGGAATTCACCCCTCCACTTT.

Comments on this clone: The sample contains more than one DNA sequence encoding this CDR3. The chain joins TRBV21-1 to TRBJ1-2; the D call of TRBD1 is as the table states it, not checked on the DNA. TRBV21-1 is a pseudogene locus. This CDR3 comprises 16 residues. CDR3 region: CASSKARLTGQRGYTF. Written as DNA, the CDR3 is TGTGCCAGCAGCAAAGCGCGCCTGACAGGGCAGAGAGGCTACACCTTC.

V is TRBV6-5 and J is TRBJ2-3; a weak D match, TRBD1 (5 bases). The CDR3 extends over 13 amino acids. Germline CDR1 and CDR2: MNHEY and SVGAGI. V was pared by 4 bases and J by 6 bases, with 11 bases between. CDR3: CASSSGSKDTQYF. DNA of the CDR3: TGTGCCAGCAGTTCAGGGTCAAAGGATACGCAGTATTTT.

J is TRBJ1-1 and V is TRBV29-1; the D gene is possibly TRBD1 (6 bases). Deletions cut 7 bases from V and 0 bases from J, with 9 bases between. Germline values: CDR1 SQVTM, CDR2 ANQGSEA. CDR3 length equals 12 residues. CDR3 DNA sequence: TGCAGCGCCGGACAGATGAACACTGAAGCTTTCTTT. Amino acids: CSAGQMNTEAFF.

The chain carries TRBV24-1 and TRBJ2-5, with 13 positions matching TRBD2. CDR3 size: 16 residues. J was trimmed by 4 bases and V by 4 bases; bases with no gene match: 5. CDR1 is KGHDR and CDR2 is SFDVKD in the germline V gene. The CDR3 nucleotides read TGTGCCACCAGTGAGGGACTAGCGGGGTTTCGAGAGACCCAGTACTTC. Translated: CATSEGLAGFRETQYF.

V and J are TRBV10-1 and TRBJ2-1, with a tentative D call TRBD1 (5 bases). Per germline, CDR1 WNHNN and CDR2 SYGVQD (reference sequence). With 3 bases removed from V and 7 bases from J, the gap between germline ends came to 7 bases. CDR3 size: 12 residues. The CDR3 nucleotides read TGCGCCAGCAGTGACGCAGGGAATGAGCAGTTCTTC. Its protein product is CASSDAGNEQFF.

The rearrangement links TRBV15 to TRBJ2-3; 7 nucleotides match TRBD1. V trimming: 1 base; J trimming: 3 bases; junction bases outside the gene matches: 7. CDR3 length: 16 amino acids. Germline V gene sequence: CDR1 LNHNV, CDR2 YYDKDF (reference sequence). CDR3 residues: CATSRGRQGWTDTQYF. CDR3 in DNA: TGTGCCACCAGCAGAGGAAGACAGGGCTGGACAGATACGCAGTATTTT. The whole variable domain, remainder taken from reference TRBV15 and TRBJ2-3, is DAMVIQNPRYQVTQFGKPVTLSCSQTLNHNVMYWYQQKSSQAPKLLFHYYDKDFNNEADTPDNFQSRRPNTSFCFLDIRSPGLGDTAMYLCATSRGRQGWTDTQYFGPGTRLTVL.

V gene TRBV15 combines with J gene TRBJ2-7; D might be TRBD1 (5 bases). Germline V gene lookup returns CDR1 LNHNV and CDR2 YYDKDF (reference sequence). V was clipped by 3 bases and J by 6 bases, with 9 bases between them. This CDR3 region has 12 residues. Written as DNA, the CDR3 is TGTGCCACCAGCAGCCCCAGGGCCGAGCAGTACTTC. Its protein product is CATSSPRAEQYF.

The chain employs TRBV4-2 and TRBJ1-2; D ambiguous. Germline CDR1 and CDR2: LGHNA and YNFKEQ. Trimming shortened V by 4 bases and J by 0 bases, and 15 bases separated the two germline ends. CDR3 size: 16 residues. The CDR3 protein is CASSPHRTETNYGYTF. The DNA of the CDR3 is TGTGCCAGCAGCCCACATCGAACAGAGACTAACTATGGCTACACCTTC.

J is TRBJ1-1 and V is TRBV5-1; D gene unclear. V was trimmed by 5 bases and J by 3 bases, leaving 5 bases between them. Germline V gene lookup returns CDR1 SGHRS and CDR2 YFSETQ. The CDR3 runs 11 residues. CDR3 coding DNA: TGCGCCAGCAGAGCTGACACTGAAGCTTTCTTT. Residues: CASRADTEAFF.

The CDR3 sequence is CAISESESVGANYGYTF. The CDR3 coding sequence is TGTGCCATCAGTGAGTCCGAGTCCGTTGGAGCTAACTATGGCTACACCTTC. The genes are TRBV10-3 and TRBJ1-2; D remains unclear. This CDR3 has 17 residues. V lost 0 bases and J lost 0, with 14 bases in between. In germline, CDR1 is ENHRY, CDR2 SYGVKD.

This sequence joins TRBV10-3 and TRBJ1-5; the match to TRBD1 covers 7 bases. The CDR3 consists of 13 residues. Trimming removed 3 bases from V and 7 bases from J; junction bases left unmatched: 3. The germline CDR1 and CDR2 sequences are ENHRY and SYGVKD. This chain's CDR3 is CAISEDRVQPQHF. For the CDR3, the DNA is TGTGCCATCAGTGAAGACAGGGTCCAGCCCCAGCATTTT.

The chain recombines TRBV18 with TRBJ1-4; TRBD1 matches 7 bases. With V trimmed by 3 bases and J by 4 bases, 14 bases remained unmatched. Germline V gene lookup returns CDR1 KGHSH and CDR2 LQKENI. CDR3 length equals 18 residues. CDR3 sequence (DNA): TGTGCCAGCTCACCCGGATCTATGCACAGGGGAAATAATGAAAAACTGTTTTTT. It yields the protein CASSPGSMHRGNNEKLFF.

V gene TRBV29-1 combines with J gene TRBJ2-2; 8 bases match TRBD1. Trimming removed 7 bases from V and 1 base from J; junction bases left unmatched: 5. The CDR3 covers 14 residues. Germline CDR1 and CDR2: SQVTM and ANQGSEA. CDR3 in amino acids: CSGTGTGNTGELFF. The CDR3 region has the DNA TGCAGCGGGACCGGGACAGGGAACACCGGGGAGCTGTTTTTT.

This chain joins TRBV6-4 and TRBJ1-1, with 10 nucleotides matching TRBD1. V lost 6 bases, J lost 5 bases, and 6 bases stayed unmatched. CDR3 length equals 14 residues. Germline CDR1 and CDR2: MRHNA and SNTAGT. In DNA, the CDR3 is TGTGCCAGCAGGGCCGGGACAGGGGTGACTGAAGCTTTCTTT. Its protein product is CASRAGTGVTEAFF.